One and the same sample provided the 24 T cell receptor beta chains below, sequenced in a study of blood T cell repertoires in COVID-19. Produced via immunoSEQ multiplex PCR; TCRdb's table is partial and in-frame only. The table has some 190,000 clones, around 80% seen once. What was sequenced was PBMCs or T cells enriched from blood (not recorded which). These receptors came from a young man with acute COVID-19.

This chain links TRBV9 with TRBJ2-3; TRBD2 agrees at 12 bases. Germline CDR1 SGDLS, CDR2 YYNGEE. With V trimmed by 7 bases and J by 5 bases, 11 bases remained unmatched. This CDR3 has 16 residues. The DNA for the CDR3 is TGTGCCAGCGTCCCCGGGCTAGCGGGGGGGCAAGATACGCAGTATTTT. It encodes CASVPGLAGGQDTQYF. The entire variable domain, with the rest obtained from reference TRBV9 and TRBJ2-3, is as follows: DSGVTQTPKHLITATGQRVTLRCSPRSGDLSVYWYQQSLDQGLQFLIQYYNGEERAKGNILERFSAQQFPDLHSELNLSSLELGDSALYFCASVPGLAGGQDTQYFGPGTRLTVL.

This clone has just a few counts. This rearrangement joins TRBV7-9 to TRBJ2-7; maybe TRBD1 (5 bases). The CDR3 length is 14 residues. Per germline, CDR1 SEHNR and CDR2 FQNEAQ (reference sequence). V lost 3 bases, J lost 1 base, and 10 bases lay in between. The CDR3 sequence: CASSLDIKSYEQYF. CDR3 sequence (DNA): TGTGCCAGCAGCTTGGACATTAAATCCTACGAGCAGTACTTC.

The V and J genes are TRBV27 and TRBJ2-7; D gene uncertain. With 5 bases removed from V and 6 bases from J, the gap between germline ends came to 8 bases. Germline V gene lookup returns CDR1 MNHEY and CDR2 SMNVEV (reference sequence). CDR3 length equals 11 residues. The CDR3 coding sequence is TGTGCCAGCAGTCAAAATTCCGAGCAGTACTTC. Its translation: CASSQNSEQYF.

This rearrangement joins TRBV6-1 to TRBJ2-1; TRBD2 matches 7 bases. The CDR3 is 15 amino acids. The junction had 3 bases not matched to a gene; V was cut back by 2 bases and J by 2 bases. Germline loops: CDR1 MNHNS, CDR2 SASEGT. In DNA form, the CDR3 reads TGTGCCAGCAGTGAAACCAGCGGGGCCTACAATGAGCAGTTCTTC. Its protein is CASSETSGAYNEQFF.

The rearrangement links TRBV7-2 to TRBJ2-3; D perhaps matches TRBD2 (5 bases). Germline-derived CDR1 and CDR2 are SGHTA and FQGNSA. V lost 5 bases and J 6 bases, leaving 15 bases between the germline ends. The CDR3 spans 14 residues. CDR3 sequence reads: CASSQEGLTDTQYF. As DNA, the CDR3 is TGTGCCAGCAGCCAAGAGGGTCTTACGGATACGCAGTATTTT.

This rearrangement joins TRBV21-1 to TRBJ1-6; TRBD1, the D gene given by the table, was not confirmed from the DNA. TRBV21-1 is a listed pseudogene. This CDR3 spans 20 amino acids. The CDR3 reads CASNQARGVVKGSYNSPLHF. The CDR3 bases are TGTGCCAGCAACCAAGCCAGGGGAGTAGTAAAGGGCTCCTATAATTCACCCCTCCACTTT.

The chain combines TRBV10-2 with TRBJ2-5; 10 nucleotides agree with TRBD2. This CDR3 comprises 15 residues. J lost 5 bases, V lost 7 bases, and 10 bases had no gene match. The germline V gene encodes CDR1 WSHSY and CDR2 SAAADI. Here the CDR3 DNA reads TGCGCCAGCAAGGGATTGGGGACTAGCGTGGAGACCCAGTACTTC. Translating gives CASKGLGTSVETQYF.

The CDR3 DNA reads TGTGCCAGCAGCCCCTTCGAGCGGGGGGGCCAAGAGACCCAGTACTTC. This encodes CASSPFERGGQETQYF. The chain uses TRBV6-2 or TRBV6-3 and TRBJ2-5; TRBD2 agrees at 10 bases. Germline V gene sequence: CDR1 MNHEY, CDR2 SVGEGT. V was clipped by 6 bases and J by 1 base; unmatched bases: 8. This CDR3 is built from 16 residues.

Concerning this clone: At one boundary the junction diverges from the germline segment, which might be a read error. The chain has TRBV3-1 (or the pseudogene TRBV3-2) and TRBJ2-7, with 8 bases identical to TRBD2. Germline V lookup: CDR1 LGHDT, CDR2 YNNKEL (reference sequence). The CDR3 is made up of 15 amino acids. CDR3 amino acids: CASSHRTSISNEQYF. CDR3 bases: TGTGCCAGCAGCCATCGGACTAGCATCTCCAACGAGCAGTACTTC.

V is TRBV29-1 and J is TRBJ2-6; D remains unclear. The CDR3 is made up of 15 amino acids. Germline V gives CDR1 SQVTM, CDR2 ANQGSEA. V was trimmed by 3 bases and J by 0 bases, leaving 9 bases between them. The CDR3 region is CSVDDFASGANVLTF. In DNA form, the CDR3 reads TGCAGCGTTGATGACTTTGCCTCTGGGGCCAACGTCCTGACTTTC.

This chain links TRBV5-1 with TRBJ2-7; the D gene is possibly TRBD1 (5 bases). The CDR3 spans 13 residues. V shed 0 bases and J shed 6 bases, with 10 bases lying between them. Per the germline V gene, CDR1 is SGHRS and CDR2 is YFSETQ. The CDR3 reads CASSLGQGSEQYF. The DNA for the CDR3 is TGCGCCAGCAGCTTGGGCCAGGGAAGCGAGCAGTACTTC.

The rearrangement links TRBV10-2 to TRBJ2-7; tentative D call: TRBD1 (5 bases). CDR1 and CDR2 from the germline V gene are WSHSY and SAAADI. The CDR3 extends over 13 amino acids. The ends were cut back, 8 bases at V and 0 bases at J, with 11 bases in the middle. The CDR3 DNA sequence: TGCGCCAGCGCGGTAACAGGCTCCTACGAGCAGTACTTC. Its protein is CASAVTGSYEQYF.

The V call is TRBV24-1, the J call TRBJ1-2; weak D call: TRBD1 (6 bases). The ends were cut back, 4 bases at V and 3 bases at J, with 8 bases in the middle. This CDR3 spans 13 amino acids. Germline V gives CDR1 KGHDR, CDR2 SFDVKD. The CDR3 DNA is TGTGCCACCAGTGACACAGGGTACTATGGCTACACCTTC. This sequence encodes CATSDTGYYGYTF.

The chain recombines TRBV28 with TRBJ1-4; 7 bases are shared with TRBD1. The CDR3 contains 15 residues. Germline V gene data show CDR1 as MDHEN and CDR2 as SYDVKM. V dropped 5 bases and J dropped 3; count of bases not matched to a gene: 6. CDR3 region: CASSLPQGANEKLFF. CDR3 nucleotides: TGTGCCAGCAGTCTACCCCAGGGGGCTAATGAAAAACTGTTTTTT.

The genes are TRBV28 and TRBJ1-6; D gene unclear. The CDR3 has 12 amino acids. The germline gives CDR1 MDHEN, CDR2 SYDVKM. Trimming took 3 bases from V and 13 from J, leaving 10 bases between them. CDR3 nucleotide sequence: TGTGCCAGCAGTTTCCCCCTCCCGCCCCTCCACTTT. It codes for CASSFPLPPLHF.

V is TRBV6-5 and J is TRBJ2-2; 8 bases match TRBD1. The V gene end was trimmed by 8 bases and the J gene end by 5 bases; junction bases not matched to a gene: 4. The germline V gene encodes CDR1 MNHEY and CDR2 SVGAGI. The CDR3 consists of 13 residues. The CDR3 loop reads CASDRQGTGELFF. The CDR3 DNA follows: TGTGCCAGCGATAGACAGGGGACCGGGGAGCTGTTTTTT.

The chain carries TRBV10-1 and TRBJ2-3; TRBD2 matches at 8 bases. J gave up 2 bases and V 5 bases, and 12 bases lay outside the gene matches. Per germline, CDR1 WNHNN and CDR2 SYGVQD (reference sequence). The CDR3 totals 17 residues. The CDR3 region has the DNA TGCGCCAGCAGTCGACCTCGGACTAGCATGGACACAGATACGCAGTATTTT. It translates to CASSRPRTSMDTDTQYF.

The rearrangement links TRBV15 to TRBJ1-5; D possibly corresponds to TRBD1 (5 bases). This CDR3 has 14 amino acids. Trimming stripped 9 bases from V and 0 bases from J, with 12 bases between. Germline CDR1 reads LNHNV; CDR2 reads YYDKDF (reference sequence). In DNA form, the CDR3 reads TGTGCCACTGCCCAGGGCAATAGCAATCAGCCCCAGCATTTT. Protein: CATAQGNSNQPQHF. Full variable domain (missing parts from reference TRBV15 and TRBJ1-5): DAMVIQNPRYQVTQFGKPVTLSCSQTLNHNVMYWYQQKSSQAPKLLFHYYDKDFNNEADTPDNFQSRRPNTSFCFLDIRSPGLGDTAMYLCATAQGNSNQPQHFGDGTRLSIL.

Remarks on this clone: Other DNA sequences in the sample encode the same CDR3. CDR3: CASSQATEAFF. CDR3 sequence (DNA): TGTGCCAGCAGCCAAGCAACAGAAGCTTTCTTT. This chain joins TRBV3-1 (or the pseudogene TRBV3-2) and TRBJ1-1; D ambiguous. The CDR3 sequence is 11 residues long. The germline gives CDR1 LGHDT, CDR2 YNNKEL (reference sequence). Trimming took off 1 base at V and 8 bases at J, with 5 bases between the two ends.

Only a few counts were recorded for this clone. The same CDR3 also results from other DNA sequences found in this sample. The V and J genes are TRBV2 and TRBJ1-5, with a weak D call TRBD1 (6 bases). The ends were cut back, 5 bases at V and 2 bases at J, with 10 bases in the middle. The V gene's germline CDR1 is SNHLY and CDR2 FYNNEI. The CDR3 sequence is 14 residues long. Here the CDR3 DNA reads TGTGCCAGCAGTCCACAGGGCGGCAATCAGCCCCAGCATTTT. Translated: CASSPQGGNQPQHF.

This clone was seen just once. The chain couples TRBV10-2 to TRBJ2-7; 8 bases line up with TRBD1. The germline V gene encodes CDR1 WSHSY and CDR2 SAAADI. The CDR3 totals 15 residues. The V segment lost 8 bases and the J segment 3 bases; nucleotides outside the gene matches: 12. CDR3 sequence (DNA): TGCGCCAGCCGACGAGCATCGGACAGGGACTACGAGCAGTACTTC. Protein: CASRRASDRDYEQYF.

The V call is TRBV6-6, the J call TRBJ1-4; D is perhaps TRBD1 (6 bases). Trimming cost V 3 bases and J 5 bases, with 10 bases left between them. Germline V gives CDR1 MNHNY, CDR2 SVGAGI (reference sequence). This CDR3 has 14 amino acids. The CDR3 nucleotides are TGTGCCAGCAGTTATCGGACAGCAAATGAAAAACTGTTTTTT. The encoded protein is CASSYRTANEKLFF.

This rearrangement joins TRBV19 to TRBJ2-5; 7 positions agree with TRBD1. The CDR3 loop spans 13 amino acids. V gave up 7 bases and J gave up 5 bases; unmatched junction bases: 7. From germline, CDR1 is LNHDA and CDR2 SQIVND (reference sequence). Here the CDR3 reads CASTDRVSETQYF. In nucleotides, the CDR3 is TGTGCCAGTACCGACAGGGTTTCGGAGACCCAGTACTTC.

The V and J genes are TRBV18 and TRBJ1-4; perhaps TRBD1 as D (6 bases). The CDR3 spans 17 residues. The germline V and J ends were trimmed by 3 bases and 0 bases, with 14 bases remaining between them. From germline, CDR1 is KGHSH and CDR2 LQKENI. CDR3 in DNA: TGTGCCAGCTCACCCTCCCGGGACACCCCAACTAATGAAAAACTGTTTTTT. As protein: CASSPSRDTPTNEKLFF.